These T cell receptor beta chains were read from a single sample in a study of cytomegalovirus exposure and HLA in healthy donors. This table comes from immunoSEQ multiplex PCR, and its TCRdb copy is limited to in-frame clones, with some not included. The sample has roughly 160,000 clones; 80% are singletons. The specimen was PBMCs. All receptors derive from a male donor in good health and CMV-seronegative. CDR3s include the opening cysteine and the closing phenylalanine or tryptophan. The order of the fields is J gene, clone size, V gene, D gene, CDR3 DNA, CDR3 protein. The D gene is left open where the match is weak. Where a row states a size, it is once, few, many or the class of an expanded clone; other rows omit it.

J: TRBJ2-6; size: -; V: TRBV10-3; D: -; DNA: TGTGCCATCAGTGAGTCGGGGGCGGGTTTCGGGGCCAACGTCCTGACTTTC; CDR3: CAISESGAGFGANVLTF
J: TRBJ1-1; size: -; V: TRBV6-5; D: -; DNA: TGTGCCAGCAGTGCAGGGGATGTCCCTGAAGCTTTCTTT; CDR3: CASSAGDVPEAFF
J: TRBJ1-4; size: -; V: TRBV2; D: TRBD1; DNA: TGTGCCAGCAGACCCATAGGGACAGTGGGTGAAAAACTGTTTTTT; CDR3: CASRPIGTVGEKLFF
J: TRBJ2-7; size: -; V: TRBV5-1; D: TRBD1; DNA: TGCGCCAGCAGCGAAGGGACAGCAACCTACGAGCAGTACTTC; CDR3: CASSEGTATYEQYF
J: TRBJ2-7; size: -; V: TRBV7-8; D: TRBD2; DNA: TGTGCCAGCAGCTCCGGGAGGGGGTGGGAGCAGTACTTC; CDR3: CASSSGRGWEQYF
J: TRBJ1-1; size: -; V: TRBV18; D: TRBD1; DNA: TGTGCCAGCTCACCAACAGGGGTCCCTGAAGCTTTCTTT; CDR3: CASSPTGVPEAFF
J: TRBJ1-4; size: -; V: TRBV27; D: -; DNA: TGTGCCAGCAGTTTGGTGGGTCCAGGGGAGACTGCCGGGGAAAAACTGTTTTTT; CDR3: CASSLVGPGETAGEKLFF
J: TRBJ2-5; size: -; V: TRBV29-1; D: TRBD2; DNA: TGCAGCGTTGATGCCCGGCTAGCGGGGGAGCATAAGGAGACCCAGTACTTC; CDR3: CSVDARLAGEHKETQYF
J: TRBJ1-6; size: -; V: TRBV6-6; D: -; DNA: TGTGCCAGCAGTTACTCGCTAAGCGAATCACCCCTCCACTTT; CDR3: CASSYSLSESPLHF
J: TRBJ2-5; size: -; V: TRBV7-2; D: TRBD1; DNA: TGTGCCAGCAGCGCGACAGGGCTCCAAGAGACCCAGTACTTC; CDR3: CASSATGLQETQYF
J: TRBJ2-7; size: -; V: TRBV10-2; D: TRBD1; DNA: TGCGCCAGCAGTGGACAGGGGGGTCCCTACGAGCAGTACTTC; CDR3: CASSGQGGPYEQYF
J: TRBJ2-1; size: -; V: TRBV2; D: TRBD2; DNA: TGTGCCAGCAGTAGCGGGGTTAGCAATGAGCAGTTCTTC; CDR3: CASSSGVSNEQFF
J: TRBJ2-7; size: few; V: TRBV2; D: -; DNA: TGTGCCAGCATTGGAACAGGGCAGTACTTC; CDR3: CASIGTGQYF
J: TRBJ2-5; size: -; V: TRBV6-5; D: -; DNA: TGTGCCAGCAGTTACTCAGGAGGGGGGGCCGGGGAGACCCAGTACTTC; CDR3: CASSYSGGGAGETQYF
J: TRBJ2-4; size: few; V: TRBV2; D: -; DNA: TGTGCCAGCAGTGACAGGGAAACATTTCAGTACTTC; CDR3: CASSDRETFQYF
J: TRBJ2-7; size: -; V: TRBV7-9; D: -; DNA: TGTGCCAGCAGCGGGCGAGGGCGCCCCTACGAGCAGTACTTC; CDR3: CASSGRGRPYEQYF
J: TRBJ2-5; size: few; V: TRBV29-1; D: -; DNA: TGCAGCGTTGAAACAGGAGAGACCCAGTACTTC; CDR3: CSVETGETQYF
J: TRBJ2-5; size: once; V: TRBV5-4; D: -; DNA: TGTGCCAGCAGTCAGATGGAGGAATCAGAGACCCAGTACTTC; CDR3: CASSQMEESETQYF
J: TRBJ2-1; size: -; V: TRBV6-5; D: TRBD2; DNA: TGTGCCAGCGGGGAGGCGGGGGGGGTATACAATGAGCAGTTCTTC; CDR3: CASGEAGGVYNEQFF
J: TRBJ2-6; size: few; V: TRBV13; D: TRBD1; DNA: TGTGCCAGCAGCAGGGGGACAGGGGCTGGGGCCAACGTCCTGACTTTC; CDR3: CASSRGTGAGANVLTF
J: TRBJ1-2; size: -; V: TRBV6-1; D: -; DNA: TGTGCCAGCAGTGAACTTGTGGCGGGGAAAGGAGTAAATGGCTACACCTTC; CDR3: CASSELVAGKGVNGYTF
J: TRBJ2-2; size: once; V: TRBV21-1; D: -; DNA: TGTGCCAGCGAGGGGGGGATTTGCACCGGGGAGCTGTTTTTT; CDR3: CASEGGICTGELFF
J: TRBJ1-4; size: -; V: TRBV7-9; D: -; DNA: TGTGCCAGCAGCCGTATTACAGGGTCGTGGAATGAAAAACTGTTTTTT; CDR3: CASSRITGSWNEKLFF
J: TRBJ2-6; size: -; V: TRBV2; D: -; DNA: TGTGCCAGGGGCAGGGCCTCTGGGGCCAACGTCCTGACTTTC; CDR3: CARGRASGANVLTF
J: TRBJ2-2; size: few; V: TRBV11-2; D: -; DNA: TGTGCCAGCAGCCCAAACAGGGTTGGGGCCGGGGAGCTGTTTTTT; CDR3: CASSPNRVGAGELFF
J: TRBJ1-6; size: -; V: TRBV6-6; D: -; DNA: TGTGCCAGCAGTGCTCAGTCCGGGAAGGATTCACCCCTCCACTTT; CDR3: CASSAQSGKDSPLHF
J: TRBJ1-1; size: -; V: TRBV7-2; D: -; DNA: TGTGCCAGCACCCGGGGGAGTCTAATGAACACTGAAGCTTTCTTT; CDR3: CASTRGSLMNTEAFF
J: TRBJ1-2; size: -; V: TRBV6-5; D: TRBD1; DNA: TGTGCCAGCAAGAGATCAGGGGGCTATGGCTACACCTTC; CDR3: CASKRSGGYGYTF
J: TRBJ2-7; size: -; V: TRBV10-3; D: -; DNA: TGTGCCATCAGTGAAGGCAGGAACCTCTACGAGCAGTACTTC; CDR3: CAISEGRNLYEQYF
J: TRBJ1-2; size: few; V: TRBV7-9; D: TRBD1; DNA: TGTGCCAGCAGCTTGGGGACAGCTAACTATGGCTACACCTTC; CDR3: CASSLGTANYGYTF
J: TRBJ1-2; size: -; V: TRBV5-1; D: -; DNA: TGCGCCAGCAGCTTGGTTGCGACAGAAAACTATGGCTACACCTTC; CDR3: CASSLVATENYGYTF
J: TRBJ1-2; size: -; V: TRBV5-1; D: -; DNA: TGCGCCAGCAGCTTTGACGGGGGGAACTATGACTACACCTTC; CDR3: CASSFDGGNYDYTF
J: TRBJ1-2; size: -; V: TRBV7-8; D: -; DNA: TGTGCCAGCAGCCTTGACAGGTTCTATGGCTACACCTTC; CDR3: CASSLDRFYGYTF
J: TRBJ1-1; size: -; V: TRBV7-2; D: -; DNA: TGTGCCAGCAGCTTACGGCGGTGGCAGGGAGGAACTGAAGCTTTCTTT; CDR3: CASSLRRWQGGTEAFF
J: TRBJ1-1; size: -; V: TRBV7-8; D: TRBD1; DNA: TGTGCCAGTCTAGACCCGGGACAGGGACATTGGGGGACTGAAGCTTTCTTT; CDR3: CASLDPGQGHWGTEAFF
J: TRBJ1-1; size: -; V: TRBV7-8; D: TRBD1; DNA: TGTGCCAGCAGCCAGGGGGAGAGGGTTGGTGAAGCTTTCTTT; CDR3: CASSQGERVGEAFF
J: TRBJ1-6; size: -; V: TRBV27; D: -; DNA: TGTGCCAGCAGCCGACAGACCTATAATTCACCCCTCCACTTT; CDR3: CASSRQTYNSPLHF
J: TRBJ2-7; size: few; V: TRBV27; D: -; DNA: TGTGCCAGCATAAAACAGGGGAGGCTCCCCAGGAGCTCCTACGAGCAGTACTTC; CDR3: CASIKQGRLPRSSYEQYF
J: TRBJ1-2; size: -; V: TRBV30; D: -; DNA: TGTGCCTGGGCCTTGGACAGCCTCTATGGCTACACCTTC; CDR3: CAWALDSLYGYTF
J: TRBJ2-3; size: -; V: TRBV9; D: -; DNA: TGTGCCAGCAGCGTAGCGGGAGATACGCAGTATTTT; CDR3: CASSVAGDTQYF
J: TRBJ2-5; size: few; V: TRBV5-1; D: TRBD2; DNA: TGCGCCAGCAGCCTGGGGGGGGTCAGGGAGACCCAGTACTTC; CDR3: CASSLGGVRETQYF
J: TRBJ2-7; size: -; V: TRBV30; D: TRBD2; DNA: TGTGCCTGGAGGGGCCGGGGGGGGTACGAGCAGTACTTC; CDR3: CAWRGRGGYEQYF
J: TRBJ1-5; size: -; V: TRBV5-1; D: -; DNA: TGCGCCAGCAGCAGTGATGGGGGGGATCAGCCCCAGCATTTT; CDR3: CASSSDGGDQPQHF
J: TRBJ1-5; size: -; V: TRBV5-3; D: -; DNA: TGTGCCAGAAGCTTGGGCCAGGGGCACAATCAGCCCCAGCATTTT; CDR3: CARSLGQGHNQPQHF
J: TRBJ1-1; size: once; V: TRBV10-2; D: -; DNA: TGCGCCAGCAGACGAACAGGGTCGAACACTGAAGCTTTCTTT; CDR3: CASRRTGSNTEAFF
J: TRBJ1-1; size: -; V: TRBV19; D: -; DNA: TGTGCCAGTACCCTGACCTCCGGCGGGGAAGCTTTCTTT; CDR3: CASTLTSGGEAFF
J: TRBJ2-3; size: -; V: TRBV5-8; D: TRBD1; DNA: TGTGCCAGCAGCATCAGACAGGGCCCAGATACGCAGTATTTT; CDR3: CASSIRQGPDTQYF
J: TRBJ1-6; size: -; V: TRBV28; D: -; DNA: TGTGCCAGCAGTTCCCGGGCCTATAATTCACCCCTCCACTTT; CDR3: CASSSRAYNSPLHF
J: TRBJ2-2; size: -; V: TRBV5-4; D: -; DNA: TGTGCCAGCAGCAGCCGGACCGAGGGAACCGGGGAGCTGTTTTTT; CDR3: CASSSRTEGTGELFF